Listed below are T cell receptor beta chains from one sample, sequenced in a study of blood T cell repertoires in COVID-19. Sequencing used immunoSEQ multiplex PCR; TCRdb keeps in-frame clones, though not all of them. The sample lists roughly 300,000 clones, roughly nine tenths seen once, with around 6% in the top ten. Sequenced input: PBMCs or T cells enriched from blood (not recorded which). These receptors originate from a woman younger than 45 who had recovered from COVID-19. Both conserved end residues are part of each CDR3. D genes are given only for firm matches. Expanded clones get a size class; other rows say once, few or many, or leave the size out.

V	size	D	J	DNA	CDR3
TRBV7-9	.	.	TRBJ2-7	TGTGCCAGCAGCCGCCCGGGAGTTCCCTACGAGCAGTACTTC	CASSRPGVPYEQYF
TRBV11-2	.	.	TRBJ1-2	TGTGCCAGCAGCCAGGGAGGGAACGGCTACACCTTC	CASSQGGNGYTF
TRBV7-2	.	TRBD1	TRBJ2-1	TGTGCCAGCAGCTTAGGGACAGGGAATCTCGGGCAGTTCTTC	CASSLGTGNLGQFF
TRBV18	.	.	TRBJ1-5	TGTGCCAGCTCACCACCGGGACTGGGAAATCAGCCCCAGCATTTT	CASSPPGLGNQPQHF
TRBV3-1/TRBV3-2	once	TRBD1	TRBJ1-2	TGTGCCAGCAGCGTACGACAGGGCACCTATGGCTACACCTTC	CASSVRQGTYGYTF
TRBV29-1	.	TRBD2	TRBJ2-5	TGCAGCGGCGGGGGGGTCGGGGAGACCCAGTACTTC	CSGGGVGETQYF
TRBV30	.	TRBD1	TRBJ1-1	TGTGCCTGGAGTGTACGGGACAGGGGGCTCACTGAAGCTTTCTTT	CAWSVRDRGLTEAFF
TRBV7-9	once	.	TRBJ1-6	TGTGCCAGCAGCATACCGAGCGGGGGAGGGTCACCCCTCCACTTT	CASSIPSGGGSPLHF
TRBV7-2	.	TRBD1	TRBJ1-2	TGTGCCAGCAGCCGGGGGACAGGTCTCTACACCTTC	CASSRGTGLYTF
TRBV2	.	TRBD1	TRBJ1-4	TGTGCCAGCACCACGGGACAGGGGGCGACAGTCTCTGAAAAACTGTTTTTT	CASTTGQGATVSEKLFF
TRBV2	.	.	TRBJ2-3	TGTGCCAGCAAAGCTGTAGTGCTCACAGATACGCAGTATTTT	CASKAVVLTDTQYF
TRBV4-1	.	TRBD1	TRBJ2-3	TGCGCCAGCAGCCTGATCGCCAGACAGGGGGTATTGACAGATACGCAGTATTTT	CASSLIARQGVLTDTQYF
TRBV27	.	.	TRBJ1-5	TGTGCCAGCAGTTTATTAGGGGGCAATCAGCCCCAGCATTTT	CASSLLGGNQPQHF
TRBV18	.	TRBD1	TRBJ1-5	TGTGCCAGCTCACTCGGGACAGGTGGGTTGCAGCCCCAGCATTTT	CASSLGTGGLQPQHF
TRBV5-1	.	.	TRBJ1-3	TGCGCCAGCAGCTTGCCACACGGAAACACCATATATTTT	CASSLPHGNTIYF
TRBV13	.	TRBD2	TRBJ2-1	TGTGCCAGCAGCCCCAGACTAGCATCTAGACTCTACAATGAGCAGTTCTTC	CASSPRLASRLYNEQFF
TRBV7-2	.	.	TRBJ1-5	TGTGCCAGCAGCTTAGTGGCACGAGGAGGCAATCAGCCCCAGCATTTT	CASSLVARGGNQPQHF
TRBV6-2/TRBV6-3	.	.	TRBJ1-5	TGTGCCAGCAGCCCCGGGAGGGGCCTTAGCAATCAGCCCCAGCATTTT	CASSPGRGLSNQPQHF
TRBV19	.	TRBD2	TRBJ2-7	TGTGCCAGTGCCCCGATAGCGGGGGGCACTACCTACGAGCAGTACTTC	CASAPIAGGTTYEQYF
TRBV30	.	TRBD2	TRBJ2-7	TGTGCCTGGAGTGTGGGGGGACTACCGTCCTACGAGCAGTACTTC	CAWSVGGLPSYEQYF
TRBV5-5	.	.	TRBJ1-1	TGTGCCAGCAGCATTCAGGGATTGGGCACTGAAGCTTTCTTT	CASSIQGLGTEAFF